This T cell receptor beta chain emerged from a study of T cells in Graves' hyperthyroidism and ophthalmopathy (dated by TCRdb to the late 2010s). Regarding the study in general: Peripheral blood samples were taken at initial diagnosis, before any treatment was given. A discovery cohort of roughly 100 patients, about 44 with Graves' ophthalmopathy and over 55 with stable Graves' hyperthyroidism, was used to find distinguishing TCR V-J signatures. Whether ophthalmopathy could be predicted prospectively was tested in an independent validation cohort made up of roughly 19 hyperthyroidism patients plus 17 patients who later progressed to ophthalmopathy. The 95 to 100 discovery patients were randomly split 7:3 into training and test sets. In addition, the study compared T-cell repertoires in thyroid tissue and in blood from about six Graves' hyperthyroidism patients. Once sampling was done, hyperthyroidism patients were given methimazole at a starting dose of 30 mg daily, whereas ophthalmopathy patients were given high-dose intravenous methylprednisolone. The paper reports TCR Vbeta CDR3 sequencing of over 130 peripheral blood samples: some 41 ophthalmopathy, some 80 hyperthyroidism and around 17 progressor patients. Beyond this particular receptor, the publication reports: Sample size was not statistically predetermined, and investigators were not blinded to group allocation. Most expanded thyroid clonotypes (frequency above 0.001) were also detected in blood, a finding suggesting that blood repertoires may reflect thyroid immune responses. In validation, the model predicted progression to ophthalmopathy with over 65% sensitivity and 72.22% specificity, a median of about six months before onset. In cross-validation, a model built on a 13 V-J signature told ophthalmopathy apart from stable hyperthyroidism with over 85% sensitivity and around 83% specificity, and in testing the same model reached 80%/75%.

This clonotype appeared many times. Its specific antigen is unknown. Qualities for individual bases were not recorded, and no much larger clone is one base off. Amplification of TCR beta CDR3 regions was carried out from RNA transcripts. The first round of RT-PCR for the TCR CDR3 was performed with the HTBI primer set and the Qiagen OneStep RT-PCR kit. Libraries were constructed in a second round of multiplex PCR, after which size selection and purification were carried out. Sequencing of the libraries was done on an Illumina HiSeq2000 using paired-end 100 bp reads. The paper's processing steps were these. SOAPnuke was used to process the raw data, with reads discarded if the reads contained adapters or uncalled bases, had a mean Phred below 15, or lacked an exact constant-primer or identifier match. COPE v1.2.5 was used to merge high-quality paired reads, and clonotypes were defined as unique nucleotide sequences. Clonotypes were aligned to IMGT TRBV, TRBD and TRBJ reference segments using MiTCR v1.1. Only V-J combinations with frequency above 0.0001, covering 99% to 99.2% of repertoires, were analysed. A TCS score was defined as the ratio between F50 (clonal expansion) and ExV (chaos), using BLOSUM62-based TCRdist between CDR3 peptides within each V-J. Welch's t-statistics and random forest reduced some 510 V-J features to 13, which were used in a naive Bayes classifier (R e1071). TCRdb reprocessing: public reads trimmed at Q25 with fastp, clones called with MiXCR, in-frame beta chains kept. For every CDR3 protein sequence, its rows merge into one entry that carries the most common genes and DNA. TCRdb, not the original authors, processed these V and J calls. The sample table lists 500,000 to 650,000 distinct CDR3 sequences, roughly a sixth of them with a count of one. Clones ranked in the top ten supply 17% of the sample.

Moderately to severely active disease, a Clinical Activity Score of at least 3, a NOSPECS grade of at least 4, and a duration under 3 months were present in ophthalmopathy patients. The study excluded patients with uncontrolled infections, other autoimmune diseases, pregnancy or lactation. Diagnoses were established on the basis of clinical symptoms, serum thyroxine and TRAb, thyroid ultrasound, and orbital computed tomography. PBMCs were isolated from about 9.2 ml of fresh peripheral blood by Ficoll-Paque density gradient centrifugation. Total RNA was extracted using Trizol reagent, and RNA quality was assessed on an Agilent 2100 Bioanalyzer. Reading the germline V gene gives CDR1 SNHLY and CDR2 FYNNEI. Its CDR3 holds 14 amino acids, cysteine through phenylalanine. Left in the record is the CDR3 DNA by itself, 42 bases read in frame from the first base. The germline ends are 11 bases apart after V is trimmed by 2 bases and J by 7 bases.

The specimen was blood. Here the chain combines TRBV2 and TRBJ2-2; a tentative D match to TRBD2 spans 5 bases. The sequence was obtained from a woman aged 18-29 years with Graves' ophthalmopathy. The DNA sequence follows: TGTGCCAGCAGTGAAATTCGGGGAGACGGGGAGCTGTTTTTT. This is translated as CASSEIRGDGELFF.